This section outlines one TCR beta chain sequence together with its context. Its specificity is unknown. This sample is part of a study of identical twins. General study results and limits: Insertions ran lower in abundant cord blood beta clonotypes, though not in memory repertoires.

TCRdb reanalysed the 5' RACE reads using MiXCR and keeps one entry per CDR3 protein. The sample comprises about 200,000 distinct CDR3 sequences, 6.5% to 8% of which are singletons, and roughly 15% rests with the top ten. The CDR3 has 15 residues. The V end lost 1 base, the J end lost 1 base, and 10 bases lay between the germline ends. Germline loops: CDR1 LNHDA, CDR2 SQIVND (reference sequence). Separately, the same data were catalogued under a study of T cells expressing NK-cell markers. That paper adds: Repertoires of TCR beta were obtained from T cells sorted as CD3+CD56+NKG2C+, CD3+CD56+NKG2C- and CD3+CD56-NKG2C+. Seven HCMV-seropositive donors and one seronegative donor made up the eight sequenced donors. Dominant NKG2C+ clonotypes were found to form roughly 1.0-7.0% of CD8+ T cells in 5 or 6 donors.

The sequence was obtained from a woman between 18 and 30 years old in good health. What was sequenced was CD8+ T cells sorted from blood. V and J are TRBV19 and TRBJ1-1; D ambiguous. CDR3 region: CASSIGAVANTEAFF. In DNA, the CDR3 is TGTGCCAGTAGTATAGGTGCAGTGGCGAACACTGAAGCTTTCTTT.